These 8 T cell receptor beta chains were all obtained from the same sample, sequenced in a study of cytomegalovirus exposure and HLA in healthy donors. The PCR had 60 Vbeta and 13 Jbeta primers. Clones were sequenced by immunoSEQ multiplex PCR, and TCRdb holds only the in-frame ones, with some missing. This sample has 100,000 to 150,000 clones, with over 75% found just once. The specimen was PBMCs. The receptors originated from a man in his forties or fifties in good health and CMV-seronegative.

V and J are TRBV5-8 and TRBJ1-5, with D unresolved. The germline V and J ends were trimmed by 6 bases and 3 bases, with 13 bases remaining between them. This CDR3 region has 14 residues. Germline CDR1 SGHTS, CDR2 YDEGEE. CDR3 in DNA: TGTGCCAGCACCCCAGATGTTTACAATCAGCCCCAGCATTTT. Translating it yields CASTPDVYNQPQHF.

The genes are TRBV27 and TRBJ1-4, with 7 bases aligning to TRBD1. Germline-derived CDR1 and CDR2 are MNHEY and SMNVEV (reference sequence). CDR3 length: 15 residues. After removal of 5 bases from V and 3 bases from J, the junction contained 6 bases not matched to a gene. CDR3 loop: CASSPQGWSNEKLFF. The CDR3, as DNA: TGTGCCAGCAGTCCACAGGGGTGGTCTAATGAAAAACTGTTTTTT.

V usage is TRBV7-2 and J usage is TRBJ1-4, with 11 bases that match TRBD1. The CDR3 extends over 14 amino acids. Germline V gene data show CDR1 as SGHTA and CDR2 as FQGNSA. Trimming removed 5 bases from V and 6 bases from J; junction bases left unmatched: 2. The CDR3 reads CASSGDRGYEKLFF. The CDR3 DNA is TGTGCCAGCAGCGGGGACAGGGGGTATGAAAAACTGTTTTTT.

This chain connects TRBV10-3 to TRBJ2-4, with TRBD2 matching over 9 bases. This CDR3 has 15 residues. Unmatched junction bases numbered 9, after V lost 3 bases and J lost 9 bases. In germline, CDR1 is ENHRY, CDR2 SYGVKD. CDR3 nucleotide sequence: TGTGCCATCAGTGAAGGCGGGGGGGCGAGGAGCATTCAGTACTTC. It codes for CAISEGGGARSIQYF.

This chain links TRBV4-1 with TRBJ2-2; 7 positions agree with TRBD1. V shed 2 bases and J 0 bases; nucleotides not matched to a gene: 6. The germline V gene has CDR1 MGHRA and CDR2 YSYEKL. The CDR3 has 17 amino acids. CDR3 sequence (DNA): TGCGCCAGCAGCCAATCCACCGGGACAGCGAACACCGGGGAGCTGTTTTTT. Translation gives CASSQSTGTANTGELFF.

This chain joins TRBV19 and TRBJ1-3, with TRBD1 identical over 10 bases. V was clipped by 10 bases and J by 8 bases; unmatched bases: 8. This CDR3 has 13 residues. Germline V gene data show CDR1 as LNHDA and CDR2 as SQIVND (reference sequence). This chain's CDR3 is CATQDRGDYTIYF. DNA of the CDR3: TGTGCCACCCAGGACAGGGGGGATTACACCATATATTTT.

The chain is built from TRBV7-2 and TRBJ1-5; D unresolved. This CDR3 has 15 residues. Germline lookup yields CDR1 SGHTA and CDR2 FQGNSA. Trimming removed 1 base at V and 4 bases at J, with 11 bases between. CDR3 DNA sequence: TGTGCCAGCAGCTTAGACGGTTCAACTAATCAGCCCCAGCATTTT. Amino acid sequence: CASSLDGSTNQPQHF.

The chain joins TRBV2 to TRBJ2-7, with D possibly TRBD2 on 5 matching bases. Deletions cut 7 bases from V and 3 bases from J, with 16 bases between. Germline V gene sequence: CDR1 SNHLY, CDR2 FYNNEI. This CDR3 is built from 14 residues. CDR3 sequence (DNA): TGTGCCAGCAAAGTGACTCCTAGCAGCTACGAGCAGTACTTC. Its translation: CASKVTPSSYEQYF.